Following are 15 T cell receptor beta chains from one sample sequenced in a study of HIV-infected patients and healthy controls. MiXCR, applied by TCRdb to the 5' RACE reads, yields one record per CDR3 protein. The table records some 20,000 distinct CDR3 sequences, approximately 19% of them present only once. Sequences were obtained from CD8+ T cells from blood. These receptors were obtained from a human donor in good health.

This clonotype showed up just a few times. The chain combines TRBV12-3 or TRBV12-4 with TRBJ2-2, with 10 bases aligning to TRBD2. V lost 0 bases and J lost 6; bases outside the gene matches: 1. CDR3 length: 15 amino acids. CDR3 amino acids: CASSLALAGAGELFF. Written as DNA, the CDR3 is TGTGCCAGCAGTTTAGCTCTAGCGGGAGCCGGGGAGCTGTTTTTT.

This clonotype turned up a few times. The CDR3, as DNA: TGTGCCAGCAGTTACCCTCACCGGACAGGGGGTGACACTGAAGCTTTCTTT. It translates to CASSYPHRTGGDTEAFF. The chain links TRBV6-6 to TRBJ1-1; 10 nucleotides match TRBD1. The CDR3 length is 17 residues. The J segment lost 3 bases and the V segment lost 2 bases, leaving 9 bases of the junction unmatched. Germline assignment: CDR1 MNHNY and CDR2 SVGAGI (reference sequence).

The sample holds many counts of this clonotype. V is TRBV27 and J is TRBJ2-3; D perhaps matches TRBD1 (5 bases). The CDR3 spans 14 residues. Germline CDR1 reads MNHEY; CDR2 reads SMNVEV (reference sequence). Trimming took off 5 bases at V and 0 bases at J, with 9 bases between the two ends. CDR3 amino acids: CASSLRDSTDTQYF. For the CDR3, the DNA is TGTGCCAGCAGTCTCAGGGATAGCACAGATACGCAGTATTTT.

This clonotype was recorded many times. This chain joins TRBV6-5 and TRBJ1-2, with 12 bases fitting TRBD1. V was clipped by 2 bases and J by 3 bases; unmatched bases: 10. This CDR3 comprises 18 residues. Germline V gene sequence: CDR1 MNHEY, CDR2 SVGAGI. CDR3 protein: CASSYLWDRGRVDYGYTF. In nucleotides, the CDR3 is TGTGCCAGCAGTTACCTGTGGGACAGGGGGCGCGTCGACTATGGCTACACCTTC.

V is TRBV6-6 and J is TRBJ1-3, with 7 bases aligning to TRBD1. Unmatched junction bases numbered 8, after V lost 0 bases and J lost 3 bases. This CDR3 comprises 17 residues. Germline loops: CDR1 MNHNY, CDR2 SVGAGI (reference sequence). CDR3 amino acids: CASSYSNTGDFGNTIYF. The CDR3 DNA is TGTGCCAGCAGTTACTCGAATACAGGGGACTTTGGAAACACCATATATTTT.

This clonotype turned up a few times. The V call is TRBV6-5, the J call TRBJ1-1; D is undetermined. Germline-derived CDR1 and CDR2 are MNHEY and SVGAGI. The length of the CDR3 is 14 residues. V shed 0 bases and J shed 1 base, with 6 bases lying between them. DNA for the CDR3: TGTGCCAGCAGTTACTCCGACTCGAACACTGAAGCTTTCTTT. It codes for CASSYSDSNTEAFF.

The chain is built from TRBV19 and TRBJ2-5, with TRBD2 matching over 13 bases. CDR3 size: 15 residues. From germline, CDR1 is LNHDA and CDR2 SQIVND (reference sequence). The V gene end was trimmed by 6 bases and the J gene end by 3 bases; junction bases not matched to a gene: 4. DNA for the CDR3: TGTGCCAGTAGAACGGGGACTAGCGGGAAAGAGACCCAGTACTTC. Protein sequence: CASRTGTSGKETQYF.

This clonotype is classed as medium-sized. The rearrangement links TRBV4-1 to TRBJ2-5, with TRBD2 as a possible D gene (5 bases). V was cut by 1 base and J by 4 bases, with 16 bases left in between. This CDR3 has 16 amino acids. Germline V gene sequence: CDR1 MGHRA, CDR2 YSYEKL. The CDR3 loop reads CASSQVEGEFGETQYF. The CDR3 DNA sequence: TGCGCCAGCAGCCAAGTCGAGGGAGAGTTTGGAGAGACCCAGTACTTC.

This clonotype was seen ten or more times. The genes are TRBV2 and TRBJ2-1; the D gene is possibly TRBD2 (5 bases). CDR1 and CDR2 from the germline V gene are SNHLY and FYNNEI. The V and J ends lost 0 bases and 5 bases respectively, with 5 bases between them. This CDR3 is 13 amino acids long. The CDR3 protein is CASSEARDNEQFF. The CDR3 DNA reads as TGTGCCAGCAGTGAAGCGCGGGACAATGAGCAGTTCTTC.

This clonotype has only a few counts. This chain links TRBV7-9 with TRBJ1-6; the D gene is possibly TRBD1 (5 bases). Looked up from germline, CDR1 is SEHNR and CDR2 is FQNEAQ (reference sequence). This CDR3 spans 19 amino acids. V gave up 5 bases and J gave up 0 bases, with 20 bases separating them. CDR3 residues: CASSGTEVGLSSYNSPLHF. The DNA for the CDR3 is TGTGCCAGCAGCGGGACTGAGGTGGGGCTTAGCTCCTATAATTCACCCCTCCACTTT.

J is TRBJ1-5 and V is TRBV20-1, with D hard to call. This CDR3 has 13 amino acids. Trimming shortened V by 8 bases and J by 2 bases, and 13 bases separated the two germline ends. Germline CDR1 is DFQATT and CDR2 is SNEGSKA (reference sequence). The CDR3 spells CSTPSRGNQPQHF. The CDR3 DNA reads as TGCAGTACCCCGTCCCGGGGCAATCAGCCCCAGCATTTT.

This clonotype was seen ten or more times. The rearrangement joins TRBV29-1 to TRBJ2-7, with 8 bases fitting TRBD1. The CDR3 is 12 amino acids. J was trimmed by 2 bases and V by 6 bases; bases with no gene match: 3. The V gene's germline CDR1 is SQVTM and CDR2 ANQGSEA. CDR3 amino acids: CSVQGEAYEQYF. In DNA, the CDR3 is TGCAGCGTACAGGGGGAAGCCTACGAGCAGTACTTC.

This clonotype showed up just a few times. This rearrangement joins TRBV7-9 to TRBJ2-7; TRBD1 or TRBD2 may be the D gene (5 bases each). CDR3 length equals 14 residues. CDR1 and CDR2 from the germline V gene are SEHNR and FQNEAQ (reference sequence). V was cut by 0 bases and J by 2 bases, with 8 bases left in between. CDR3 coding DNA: TGTGCCAGCAGCTTAGCAGGGGACGCCTACGAGCAGTACTTC. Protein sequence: CASSLAGDAYEQYF.

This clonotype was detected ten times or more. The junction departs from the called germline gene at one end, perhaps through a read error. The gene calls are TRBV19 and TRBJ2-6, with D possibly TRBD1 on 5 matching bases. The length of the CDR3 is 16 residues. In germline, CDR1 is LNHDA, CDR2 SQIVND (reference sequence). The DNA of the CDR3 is TGTGCCAGCAGTATAGGATTTCCTTCAGGGCGGAACGTCCTGACTTTC. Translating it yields CASSIGFPSGRNVLTF. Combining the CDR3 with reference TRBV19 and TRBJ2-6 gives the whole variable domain DGGITQSPKYLFRKEGQNVTLSCEQNLNHDAMYWYRQDPGQGLRLIYYSQIVNDFQKGDIAEGYSVSREKKESFPLTVTSAQKNPTAFYLCASSIGFPSGRNVLTFGAGSRLTVL.

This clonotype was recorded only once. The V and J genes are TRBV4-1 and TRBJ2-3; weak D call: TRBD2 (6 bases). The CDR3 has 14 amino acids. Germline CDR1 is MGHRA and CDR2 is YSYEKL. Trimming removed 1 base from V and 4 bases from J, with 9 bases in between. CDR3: CASSQAGEADTQYF. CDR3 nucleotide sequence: TGCGCCAGCAGCCAAGCTGGGGAGGCAGATACGCAGTATTTT.